This entry lists 29 T cell receptor beta chains sequenced from one sample in a study of blood T cell repertoires in COVID-19. Profiled with immunoSEQ multiplex PCR; TCRdb holds only in-frame clones, not every one. Here the sample spans about 100,000 clones, 70% to 80% being singletons. Sequences were obtained from peripheral blood. These receptors came from a woman of 80 years or more with active or convalescent COVID-19.

The CDR3 sequence is CASSVTGGFMNTEAFF. CDR3 nucleotides: TGTGCCAGCAGCGTTACAGGGGGTTTTATGAACACTGAAGCTTTCTTT. The V call is TRBV9, the J call TRBJ1-1; 8 bases agree with TRBD1. Per the germline V gene, CDR1 is SGDLS and CDR2 is YYNGEE. The CDR3 is 16 amino acids. Trimming cost V 2 bases and J 0 bases; bases outside gene matches: 6.

This clone came up once. V gene TRBV6-6 combines with J gene TRBJ2-2; D possibly corresponds to TRBD2 (6 bases). Looked up from germline, CDR1 is MNHNY and CDR2 is SVGAGI (reference sequence). The CDR3 has 14 residues. With 5 bases removed from V and 5 bases from J, the gap between germline ends came to 12 bases. DNA for the CDR3: TGTGCCAGCAGTGCCGGGACTGATACCGGGGAGCTGTTTTTT. Translating gives CASSAGTDTGELFF.

The gene calls are TRBV7-9 and TRBJ2-5; possibly TRBD2 for D (6 bases). Trimming cost V 1 base and J 0 bases, with 15 bases left between them. CDR1 and CDR2 from the germline V gene are SEHNR and FQNEAQ (reference sequence). The CDR3 runs 17 residues. The CDR3 is CASSLGGGARNQETQYF. The DNA of the CDR3 is TGTGCCAGCAGCTTAGGGGGCGGGGCGCGGAACCAAGAGACCCAGTACTTC.

The chain links TRBV29-1 to TRBJ2-5, with 7 bases fitting TRBD1. CDR3 size: 13 residues. The germline V gene has CDR1 SQVTM and CDR2 ANQGSEA. V trimming: 7 bases; J trimming: 5 bases; junction bases outside the gene matches: 10. The CDR3 region is CSDRPTGLETQYF. In DNA form, the CDR3 reads TGCAGCGACCGACCGACAGGGCTGGAGACCCAGTACTTC.

This clone turned up a few times. The chain carries TRBV2 and TRBJ1-1; TRBD1 is a possible D gene (5 bases). CDR3 length: 13 residues. V shed 5 bases and J shed 1 base, with 8 bases lying between them. CDR1 is SNHLY, CDR2 FYNNEI, per germline. CDR3 sequence reads: CASSLDRNTEAFF. For the CDR3, the DNA is TGTGCCAGCAGTCTTGACAGGAACACTGAAGCTTTCTTT.

The chain recombines TRBV6-6 with TRBJ1-1, with 9 bases that match TRBD1. Trimming at V came to 4 bases and at J to 7 bases, leaving 10 bases not matched to a gene. The CDR3 has 15 amino acids. Per germline, CDR1 MNHNY and CDR2 SVGAGI (reference sequence). This CDR3 is CASSSPTGGFGEAFF. Here the CDR3 DNA reads TGTGCCAGCAGTTCACCGACAGGGGGGTTTGGTGAAGCTTTCTTT.

The rearrangement links TRBV2 to TRBJ1-1, with D perhaps TRBD1 (5 bases). The V end lost 4 bases, the J end lost 5 bases, and 11 bases lay between the germline ends. This CDR3 comprises 13 residues. Looked up from germline, CDR1 is SNHLY and CDR2 is FYNNEI. Written as DNA, the CDR3 is TGTGCCAGCAGTGCTCAGGGTGTAACTGAAGCTTTCTTT. Translating it yields CASSAQGVTEAFF.

The V and J genes are TRBV29-1 and TRBJ2-1, with 12 bases fitting TRBD1. Germline CDR1 SQVTM, CDR2 ANQGSEA. The CDR3 consists of 17 residues. J was trimmed by 4 bases and V by 6 bases; bases with no gene match: 13. The CDR3 nucleotides are TGCAGCGTGCCTGACCGGGACAGGGGGCTATTTTACAATGAGCAGTTCTTC. This sequence encodes CSVPDRDRGLFYNEQFF.

Note on this clone: The same CDR3 is also encoded by other DNA sequences in this sample. CDR3 coding DNA: TGTGCCAGCAGCTCCAGGGGTAGGGATGAGCAGTTCTTC. Translating it yields CASSSRGRDEQFF. The chain joins TRBV7-2 to TRBJ2-1; a possible D gene is TRBD1 (6 bases). The V end was cut by 4 bases, the J end by 8 bases, with 12 bases between. The CDR3 consists of 13 residues. Germline V gene lookup returns CDR1 SGHTA and CDR2 FQGNSA.

V usage is TRBV5-4 and J usage is TRBJ2-3; the match to TRBD2 covers 7 bases. The germline gives CDR1 SGHNT, CDR2 YYREEE (reference sequence). Trimming removed 5 bases from V and 8 bases from J; junction bases left unmatched: 14. This CDR3 is built from 15 residues. CDR3 coding DNA: TGTGCCAGCAGGGAGAAAGGCGGGAGTTCGGGTACGCAGTATTTT. This translates into CASREKGGSSGTQYF.

The table lists this clone with a few counts. The genes are TRBV2 and TRBJ2-5; possible D gene TRBD2, 7 bases. With 6 bases removed from V and 4 bases from J, the gap between germline ends came to 15 bases. CDR1 and CDR2 from the germline V gene are SNHLY and FYNNEI. This CDR3 comprises 14 residues. DNA of the CDR3: TGTGCCAGCAGAAGGGGGGGAGGGCGAGAGACCCAGTACTTC. This translates into CASRRGGGRETQYF.

The V call is TRBV19, the J call TRBJ2-1; TRBD2 matches at 9 bases. The V gene end was trimmed by 3 bases and the J gene end by 4 bases; junction bases not matched to a gene: 10. CDR1 and CDR2 (germline): LNHDA, SQIVND (reference sequence). The CDR3 is 17 residues long. The CDR3 spells CASSMSGRPDLYNEQFF. The CDR3, as DNA: TGTGCCAGTAGTATGAGCGGGAGGCCCGACTTGTACAATGAGCAGTTCTTC.

The genes are TRBV6-4 and TRBJ2-2; 8 bases match TRBD2. Unmatched junction bases numbered 5, after V lost 2 bases and J lost 3 bases. This CDR3 is built from 16 residues. Germline V gene data show CDR1 as MRHNA and CDR2 as SNTAGT. The CDR3 reads CASSDSYGGDTGELFF. The CDR3 DNA reads TGTGCCAGCAGTGACAGCTACGGGGGGGACACCGGGGAGCTGTTTTTT.

Points on this clone: A read error likely explains this, since a far larger clone differs by one base. The V gene is TRBV5-8, the J gene TRBJ2-7; D is unclear. V lost 4 bases and J lost 2, with 4 bases in between. Germline loops: CDR1 SGHTS, CDR2 YDEGEE. The CDR3 is 11 amino acids. The CDR3 sequence: CASSLTYEQYF. CDR3 bases: TGTGCCAGCAGCCTAACCTACGAGCAGTACTTC.

The rearrangement joins TRBV6-5 to TRBJ2-3; tentatively, D is TRBD2 (6 bases). V was trimmed by 9 bases and J by 4 bases, leaving 17 bases between them. The CDR3 has 14 residues. In germline, CDR1 is MNHEY, CDR2 SVGAGI. The chain's CDR3 is CASKAEGRSDTQYF. The CDR3 nucleotides read TGTGCCAGTAAAGCGGAGGGGAGGTCAGATACGCAGTATTTT.

V gene TRBV29-1 combines with J gene TRBJ2-1, with D unclear. CDR1 SQVTM and CDR2 ANQGSEA come from the germline V gene. V lost 5 bases and J 0 bases, leaving 11 bases between the germline ends. This CDR3 has 14 amino acids. The CDR3 nucleotides are TGCAGCGTTCGAGACATAAGCTCCTACAATGAGCAGTTCTTC. Its translation is CSVRDISSYNEQFF.

This rearrangement joins TRBV4-1 to TRBJ1-1, with 7 bases fitting TRBD1. CDR1 is MGHRA, CDR2 YSYEKL, per germline. The CDR3 totals 13 residues. J gave up 4 bases and V 1 base, and 0 bases lay outside the gene matches. CDR3 residues: CASSQGQGTEAFF. CDR3 DNA: TGCGCCAGCAGCCAAGGACAGGGCACTGAAGCTTTCTTT.

The chain joins TRBV2 to TRBJ1-5; D unresolved. The CDR3 has 15 amino acids. V was shortened by 4 bases and J by 2 bases, with 12 bases between the two germline ends. Germline assignment: CDR1 SNHLY and CDR2 FYNNEI. The CDR3 is CASSAYGVRNQPQHF. CDR3 in DNA: TGTGCCAGCAGTGCGTACGGGGTGCGCAATCAGCCCCAGCATTTT.

The chain has TRBV6-2 or TRBV6-3 and TRBJ2-2; 7 nucleotides align to TRBD1. Germline-derived CDR1 and CDR2 are MNHEY and SVGEGT. This CDR3 spans 14 amino acids. The ends lost 6 bases at V and 5 bases at J; junction bases unmatched: 6. Written as DNA, the CDR3 is TGTGCCAGCAGCCAACGACAGGGAACCGGGGAGCTGTTTTTT. Amino acid sequence: CASSQRQGTGELFF.

This clone was seen only once. This chain links TRBV7-8 with TRBJ1-1, with a weak D call TRBD1 (5 bases). The V gene lost 6 bases and the J gene lost 4 bases, with 21 bases spanning the gap. The CDR3 spans 16 residues. Germline-derived CDR1 and CDR2 are SGHVS and FQNEAQ. CDR3 DNA: TGTGCCAGCAGTTCCGGATCTTACTTTAGGGGCACTGAAGCTTTCTTT. This gives the protein CASSSGSYFRGTEAFF.

The gene calls are TRBV7-2 and TRBJ2-7; tentatively, D is TRBD1 (6 bases). Trimming stripped 3 bases from V and 6 bases from J, with 9 bases between. This CDR3 region has 12 residues. Germline loops: CDR1 SGHTA, CDR2 FQGNSA. This CDR3 reads CASSFRGSEQYF. CDR3 in DNA: TGTGCCAGCAGCTTCAGGGGAAGCGAGCAGTACTTC. Complete variable domain (other parts from reference TRBV7-2 and TRBJ2-7): GAGVSQSPSNKVTEKGKDVELRCDPISGHTALYWYRQSLGQGLEFLIYFQGNSAPDKSGLPSDRFSAERTGGSVSTLTIQRTQQEDSAVYLCASSFRGSEQYFGPGTRLTVT.

The J gene is TRBJ1-1, the V gene TRBV25-1; 9 positions agree with TRBD1. There are 16 residues in the CDR3. The germline V gene has CDR1 MGHDK and CDR2 SYGVNS. After removal of 2 bases from V and 8 bases from J, the junction contained 12 bases not matched to a gene. The CDR3 nucleotides are TGTGCCAGCAGTGAAAACCCGGACAGGGGAACCCGGGAAGCTTTCTTT. Amino acids: CASSENPDRGTREAFF.

The chain is built from TRBV19 and TRBJ2-5; 7 nucleotides agree with TRBD1. V shed 5 bases and J 7 bases; nucleotides not matched to a gene: 7. Per the germline V gene, CDR1 is LNHDA and CDR2 is SQIVND (reference sequence). The CDR3 is 13 residues long. CDR3 region: CASSETGFGTQYF. The CDR3 coding sequence is TGTGCCAGTAGTGAGACAGGGTTCGGGACCCAGTACTTC.

The rearrangement links TRBV10-2 to TRBJ2-1, with 7 bases that match TRBD2. Trimming cost V 4 bases and J 7 bases; bases outside gene matches: 10. CDR3 length: 15 residues. The V gene's germline CDR1 is WSHSY and CDR2 SAAADI. In nucleotides, the CDR3 is TGCGCCAGCAGTGCCCCCGTGGGAGGGCCTAATGAGCAGTTCTTC. Protein: CASSAPVGGPNEQFF.

This clone was seen only once. The genes are TRBV4-3 and TRBJ2-5; 7 bases fit TRBD2. With 1 base clipped from V and 2 bases from J, the junction kept 4 bases outside the gene matches. CDR3 size: 15 residues. From germline, CDR1 is LGHNA and CDR2 YSLEER. The CDR3 sequence: CASSQARLAQETQYF. CDR3 in DNA: TGCGCCAGCAGCCAAGCCCGACTAGCTCAAGAGACCCAGTACTTC.

V is TRBV7-2 and J is TRBJ2-3, with D possibly being TRBD1 (5 bases). Germline CDR1 SGHTA, CDR2 FQGNSA. CDR3 length: 12 amino acids. V lost 1 base to trimming and J lost 14 bases, with 13 bases between them. Here the CDR3 reads CASSLVAAQGYF. In DNA, the CDR3 is TGTGCCAGCAGCTTAGTGGCTGCCCAGGGGTATTTT.

The gene calls are TRBV4-1 and TRBJ2-7, with D perhaps matching TRBD1 (6 bases). This CDR3 has 18 residues. Germline lookup yields CDR1 MGHRA and CDR2 YSYEKL. Trimming shortened V by 4 bases and J by 5 bases, and 27 bases separated the two germline ends. This CDR3 is CASSLPHTGPGGPHEQYF. CDR3 nucleotide sequence: TGCGCCAGCAGCCTCCCACATACAGGGCCAGGTGGTCCGCACGAGCAGTACTTC.

The rearrangement uses TRBV5-1 and TRBJ2-3; D perhaps matches TRBD1 (6 bases). The V and J ends lost 4 bases and 6 bases respectively, with 12 bases between them. Per the germline V gene, CDR1 is SGHRS and CDR2 is YFSETQ. This CDR3 is built from 13 residues. The DNA for the CDR3 is TGCGCCAGCAGCCCCCCAGGGGTCGATACGCAGTATTTT. This codes for CASSPPGVDTQYF.

This chain joins TRBV6-5 and TRBJ2-5; maybe TRBD2 (6 bases). CDR3 size: 13 residues. CDR1 is MNHEY and CDR2 is SVGAGI in the germline V gene. V lost 7 bases, J lost 5 bases, and 14 bases lay in between. In nucleotides, the CDR3 is TGTGCCAGCACTAGACTAGTAGAGGAGACCCAGTACTTC. Protein: CASTRLVEETQYF.